The sequence of this TCR beta chain was determined in a study of shared clonotypes between healthy human individuals. Whole-study results and caveats: It was observed that 5% to 6% of naive CD4 clonotypes were shared across several donors. Larger richness was generally estimated for naive than memory subsets.

The V gene lost 4 bases and the J gene lost 9 bases, with 16 bases spanning the gap. Germline CDR1 is SGHAT and CDR2 is FQNNGV. The CDR3 spans 14 residues. The assay was carried out at the deep level. TCRdb's table, derived via immunoSEQ multiplex PCR, lists solely in-frame clones and lacks some. The sample yields about 300,000 clones, 74% seen once. All the donors were Caucasian adults who lived in Nashville, Tennessee. Many counts were recorded for this clone. As yet, its antigen is unknown. Different DNA sequences within this sample yield the same CDR3. This chain links TRBV11-2 with TRBJ2-1; D possibly corresponds to TRBD2 (5 bases). The clonotype was recovered from a man aged 25-45 years in good health. What was sequenced was memory CD4+ T cells sorted from blood. Indicated subset: CD45RA-negative fraction. The CDR3 loop reads CASSWLRGAGEQFF. CDR3 coding DNA: TGTGCCAGCAGCTGGCTCCGCGGCGCGGGTGAGCAGTTCTTC.